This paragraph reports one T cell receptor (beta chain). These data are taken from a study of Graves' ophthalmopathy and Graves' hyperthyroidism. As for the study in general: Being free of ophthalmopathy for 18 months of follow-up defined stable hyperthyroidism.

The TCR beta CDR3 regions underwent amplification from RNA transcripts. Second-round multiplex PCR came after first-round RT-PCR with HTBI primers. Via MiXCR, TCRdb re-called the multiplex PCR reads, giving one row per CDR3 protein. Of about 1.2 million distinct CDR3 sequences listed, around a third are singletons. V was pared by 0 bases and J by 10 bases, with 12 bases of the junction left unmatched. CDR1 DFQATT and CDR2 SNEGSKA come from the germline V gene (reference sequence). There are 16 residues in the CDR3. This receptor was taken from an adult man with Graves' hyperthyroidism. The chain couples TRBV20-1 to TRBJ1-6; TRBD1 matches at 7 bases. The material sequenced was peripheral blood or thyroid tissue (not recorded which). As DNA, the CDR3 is TGCAGTGCTAGAGAAGATAGACAGGGAGGTCGGTCACCCCTCCACTTT. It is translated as CSAREDRQGGRSPLHF.